The clone carrying this T cell receptor beta chain was counted once. These data belong to a study of blood T cell repertoires in COVID-19. The overall study: From T cells, B-cell-depleted T cells, or PBMCs came the material, which was cDNA or gDNA.

Assay: immunoSEQ multiplex PCR; the TCRdb copy retains only in-frame clones and omits some. The table has 75,000 to 95,000 clones, roughly nine tenths seen once; the top ten hold roughly 5.4%. Material: peripheral blood. The sequence was obtained from a man in his sixties with acute or convalescent COVID-19.

CDR3 sequence reads: CASSLQLAPETQYF. CDR3 sequence (DNA): TGTGCCAGCAGCTTACAGTTGGCTCCCGAGACCCAGTACTTC. The rearrangement uses TRBV7-2 and TRBJ2-5; no firm D call. The CDR3 spans 14 residues. Trimming took 2 bases from V and 5 from J, leaving 12 bases between them. CDR1 is SGHTA, CDR2 FQGNSA, per germline. Combining the CDR3 with reference TRBV7-2 and TRBJ2-5 gives the whole variable domain GAGVSQSPSNKVTEKGKDVELRCDPISGHTALYWYRQSLGQGLEFLIYFQGNSAPDKSGLPSDRFSAERTGGSVSTLTIQRTQQEDSAVYLCASSLQLAPETQYFGPGTRLLVL.